These T cell receptor beta chains were read from a single sample in a study of T cells after yellow fever vaccination. Each CDR3 protein gets one entry after TCRdb re-called the 5' RACE reads with MiXCR. Of 250,000 to 300,000 distinct CDR3 sequences in the sample, 10% to 15% were seen once. The sequencing used CD4+ T cells sorted from PBMCs, collected 45 days after the yellow fever booster vaccination. These receptors came from a man under 40 who received the YFV17D yellow fever vaccine. CDR3s include the opening cysteine and the closing phenylalanine or tryptophan. The D gene is left open where the match is weak. Size tells how often a clone was seen (once, few, many) or the class of an expanded clone, and some rows leave it out.

D gene: -; V gene: TRBV4-2; clone size: few; J gene: TRBJ1-5; CDR3 protein: CASSQDLGPQHF; CDR3 DNA: TGTGCCAGCAGCCAAGATCTGGGGCCCCAGCATTTT
D gene: -; V gene: TRBV11-2; clone size: many; J gene: TRBJ2-3; CDR3 protein: CASSFKVTDTQYF; CDR3 DNA: TGTGCCAGCAGCTTTAAGGTCACAGATACGCAGTATTTT
D gene: -; V gene: TRBV18; clone size: few; J gene: TRBJ2-2; CDR3 protein: CASSPSSGDTGELFF; CDR3 DNA: TGTGCCAGCTCACCATCCAGCGGAGACACCGGGGAGCTGTTTTTT
D gene: TRBD1; V gene: TRBV28; clone size: -; J gene: TRBJ2-5; CDR3 protein: CASSLWPGGGGETQYF; CDR3 DNA: TGTGCCAGCAGTTTATGGCCAGGGGGCGGCGGAGAGACCCAGTACTTC
D gene: -; V gene: TRBV20-1; clone size: -; J gene: TRBJ2-3; CDR3 protein: CSAPDRTGADTQYF; CDR3 DNA: TGCAGTGCCCCTGACCGCACGGGCGCAGATACGCAGTATTTT
D gene: -; V gene: TRBV6-1; clone size: many; J gene: TRBJ2-5; CDR3 protein: CASSPTGQETQYF; CDR3 DNA: TGTGCCAGCAGTCCCACAGGCCAAGAGACCCAGTACTTC
D gene: -; V gene: TRBV2; clone size: -; J gene: TRBJ2-7; CDR3 protein: CASSSLGSEQYF; CDR3 DNA: TGTGCCAGCAGTAGTCTTGGCAGCGAGCAGTACTTC
D gene: -; V gene: TRBV30; clone size: -; J gene: TRBJ2-3; CDR3 protein: CAWSRLVGSDTQYF; CDR3 DNA: TGTGCCTGGAGCCGACTAGTCGGGTCCGATACGCAGTATTTT
D gene: -; V gene: TRBV27; clone size: few; J gene: TRBJ2-3; CDR3 protein: CASSFPGRADTQYF; CDR3 DNA: TGTGCCAGCAGTTTTCCGGGACGGGCAGATACGCAGTATTTT
D gene: TRBD2; V gene: TRBV12-3/TRBV12-4; clone size: few; J gene: TRBJ2-1; CDR3 protein: CASSSSGGYNEQFF; CDR3 DNA: TGTGCCAGCAGTTCGAGCGGGGGATACAATGAGCAGTTCTTC
D gene: TRBD2; V gene: TRBV20-1; clone size: -; J gene: TRBJ2-2; CDR3 protein: CSATRGPGGGELFF; CDR3 DNA: TGCAGTGCTACCCGGGGTCCGGGAGGCGGGGAGCTGTTTTTT
D gene: TRBD1; V gene: TRBV28; clone size: many; J gene: TRBJ2-2; CDR3 protein: CASSSGQGNTGELFF; CDR3 DNA: TGTGCCAGCTCATCGGGACAGGGGAACACCGGGGAGCTGTTTTTT
D gene: TRBD2; V gene: TRBV29-1; clone size: -; J gene: TRBJ2-1; CDR3 protein: CSVDLAAVGNEQFF; CDR3 DNA: TGCAGCGTTGACCTAGCGGCAGTGGGGAATGAGCAGTTCTTC
D gene: TRBD2; V gene: TRBV5-1; clone size: few; J gene: TRBJ2-1; CDR3 protein: CASTLAGGENEQFF; CDR3 DNA: TGCGCCAGCACCTTAGCGGGAGGAGAGAATGAGCAGTTCTTC
D gene: TRBD2; V gene: TRBV20-1; clone size: few; J gene: TRBJ2-1; CDR3 protein: CSARPLAGSYNEQFF; CDR3 DNA: TGCAGTGCTAGACCTCTAGCGGGCTCCTACAATGAGCAGTTCTTC
D gene: -; V gene: TRBV20-1; clone size: -; J gene: TRBJ1-4; CDR3 protein: CSARAGQINEKLFF; CDR3 DNA: TGCAGTGCTAGAGCTGGACAGATTAATGAAAAACTGTTTTTT
D gene: -; V gene: TRBV12-3/TRBV12-4; clone size: -; J gene: TRBJ1-5; CDR3 protein: CASSPREGGNQPQHF; CDR3 DNA: TGTGCCAGCAGTCCCAGGGAGGGCGGCAATCAGCCCCAGCATTTT
D gene: -; V gene: TRBV20-1; clone size: few; J gene: TRBJ2-1; CDR3 protein: CSATGTVSYNEQFF; CDR3 DNA: TGCAGTGCAACCGGGACCGTCTCCTACAATGAGCAGTTCTTC
D gene: -; V gene: TRBV12-3/TRBV12-4; clone size: -; J gene: TRBJ2-2; CDR3 protein: CASRPAGPGELFF; CDR3 DNA: TGTGCCAGCAGGCCCGCGGGGCCCGGGGAGCTGTTTTTT
D gene: -; V gene: TRBV7-2; clone size: -; J gene: TRBJ2-1; CDR3 protein: CASSLGQRTNEQFF; CDR3 DNA: TGTGCCAGCAGCTTAGGGCAACGAACCAATGAGCAGTTCTTC
D gene: TRBD2; V gene: TRBV6-2/TRBV6-3; clone size: -; J gene: TRBJ2-1; CDR3 protein: CASRTSGAGNEQFF; CDR3 DNA: TGTGCCAGCAGGACTAGCGGGGCTGGCAATGAGCAGTTCTTC
D gene: -; V gene: TRBV7-2; clone size: few; J gene: TRBJ2-1; CDR3 protein: CASSYFSSYNEQFF; CDR3 DNA: TGTGCCAGTAGCTACTTTAGCTCCTACAATGAGCAGTTCTTC
D gene: -; V gene: TRBV4-3; clone size: -; J gene: TRBJ2-1; CDR3 protein: CASSQGHRGYNEQFF; CDR3 DNA: TGCGCCAGCAGCCAGGGACATAGGGGGTACAATGAGCAGTTCTTC
D gene: -; V gene: TRBV15; clone size: -; J gene: TRBJ1-1; CDR3 protein: CATSAGGEAEAFF; CDR3 DNA: TGTGCCACCAGCGCCGGGGGGGAGGCTGAAGCTTTCTTT